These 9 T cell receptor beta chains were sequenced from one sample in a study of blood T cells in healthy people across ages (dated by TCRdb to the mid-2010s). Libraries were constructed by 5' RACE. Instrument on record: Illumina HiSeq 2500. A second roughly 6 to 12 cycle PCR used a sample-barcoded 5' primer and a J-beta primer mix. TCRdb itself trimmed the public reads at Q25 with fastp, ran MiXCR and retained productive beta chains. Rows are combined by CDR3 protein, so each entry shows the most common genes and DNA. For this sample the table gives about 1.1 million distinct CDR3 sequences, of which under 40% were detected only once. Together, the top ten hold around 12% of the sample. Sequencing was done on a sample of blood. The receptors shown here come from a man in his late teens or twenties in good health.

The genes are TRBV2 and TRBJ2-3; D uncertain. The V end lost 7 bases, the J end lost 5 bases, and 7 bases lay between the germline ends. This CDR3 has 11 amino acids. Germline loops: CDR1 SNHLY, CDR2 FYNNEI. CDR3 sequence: CASKSGDTQYF. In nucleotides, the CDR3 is TGTGCCAGCAAGAGTGGAGATACGCAGTATTTT.

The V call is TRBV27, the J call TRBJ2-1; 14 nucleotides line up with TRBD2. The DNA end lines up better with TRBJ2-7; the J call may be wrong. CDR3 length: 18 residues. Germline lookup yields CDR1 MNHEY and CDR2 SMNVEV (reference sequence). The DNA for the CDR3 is TGTGCCAGCAGTTTGACTAGCGGGGGGGAGAGCTCCTACAATGAGCAGTACTTC. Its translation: CASSLTSGGESSYNEQYF.

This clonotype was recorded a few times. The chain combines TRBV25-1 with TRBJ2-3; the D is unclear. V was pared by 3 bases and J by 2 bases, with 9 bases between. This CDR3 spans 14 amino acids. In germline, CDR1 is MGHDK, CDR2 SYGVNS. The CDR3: CASSDAAFTDTQYF. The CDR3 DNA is TGTGCCAGCAGTGATGCGGCGTTCACAGATACGCAGTATTTT.

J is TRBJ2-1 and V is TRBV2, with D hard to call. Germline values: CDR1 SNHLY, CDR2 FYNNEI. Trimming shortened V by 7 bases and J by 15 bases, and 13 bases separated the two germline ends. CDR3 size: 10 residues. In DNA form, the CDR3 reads TGTGCCAGCATCGACGGTTTTCCGTTCTTC. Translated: CASIDGFPFF.

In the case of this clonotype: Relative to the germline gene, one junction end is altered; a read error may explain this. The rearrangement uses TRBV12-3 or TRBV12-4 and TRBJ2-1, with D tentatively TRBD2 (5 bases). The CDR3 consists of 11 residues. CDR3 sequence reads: CAGSSRDEQFF. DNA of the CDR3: TGTGCCGGCAGTTCGAGGGATGAGCAGTTCTTC.

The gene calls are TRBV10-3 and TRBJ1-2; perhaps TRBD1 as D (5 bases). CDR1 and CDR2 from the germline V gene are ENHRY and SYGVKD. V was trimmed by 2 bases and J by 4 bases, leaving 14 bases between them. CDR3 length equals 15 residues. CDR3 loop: CAISEGSVGAYGYTF. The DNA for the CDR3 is TGTGCCATCAGTGAGGGTAGTGTCGGGGCCTATGGCTACACCTTC.

The DNA of the CDR3 is TGTGCCAGCAGTTTATACCGGACAGCCAACACTGAAGCTTTCTTT. Translating gives CASSLYRTANTEAFF. V usage is TRBV6-2 or TRBV6-3 and J usage is TRBJ1-1, with D perhaps matching TRBD1 (6 bases). The V and J ends lost 4 bases and 2 bases respectively, with 14 bases between them. CDR1 and CDR2 (germline): MNHEY, SVGEGT. The CDR3 consists of 15 residues.

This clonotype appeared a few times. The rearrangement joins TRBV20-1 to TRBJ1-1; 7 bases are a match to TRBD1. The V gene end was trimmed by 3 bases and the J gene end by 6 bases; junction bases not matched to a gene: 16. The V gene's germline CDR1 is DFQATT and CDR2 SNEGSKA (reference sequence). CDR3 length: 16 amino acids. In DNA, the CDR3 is TGCAGTGCTAGGGACTATCTAGGGGGCAGGGTGGCTGAAGCTTTCTTT. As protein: CSARDYLGGRVAEAFF.

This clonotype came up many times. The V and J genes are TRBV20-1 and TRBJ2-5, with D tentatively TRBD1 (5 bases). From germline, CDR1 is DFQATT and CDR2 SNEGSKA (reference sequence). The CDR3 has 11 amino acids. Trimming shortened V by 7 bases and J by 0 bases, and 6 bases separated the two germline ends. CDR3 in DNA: TGCAGTGGACAGCACCAAGAGACCCAGTACTTC. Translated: CSGQHQETQYF.